This TCR beta chain was recorded in a study of cytomegalovirus exposure and HLA in healthy donors. Study information: When fewer than 400 donors were genotyped, roughly 80% of them were found to fall in the Caucasian-associated ancestry cluster.

PCR involved 60 Vbeta and 13 Jbeta primers. Original handling: The authors later counted around 80 million unique TCR beta chains, roughly 10 million of them shared. Data came from immunoSEQ multiplex PCR; TCRdb stores just in-frame clones and leaves some out. The V and J calls and clone size come from that table; D and trimming were worked out from the DNA. The table records some 76,000 clones, approximately 80% of them present only once. The length of the CDR3 is 15 residues. The germline V gene has CDR1 MNHEY and CDR2 SMNVEV (reference sequence). The junction had 6 bases not matched to a gene; V was cut back by 0 bases and J by 11 bases. Concerning this clone: Its target is not known.

Study findings and constraints: With later analysis, a missense DCLRE1C variant became linked to TCR beta V- and J-gene trimming. More clonal expansion characterized HLA-associated TCR beta chains than equally common others in a later analysis.

V and J are TRBV27 and TRBJ1-6; 8 bases match TRBD1. The sequencing input was PBMCs. This TCR came from a woman in her 40s in good health and CMV-seropositive. The CDR3 sequence is CASSLSQGAITPLHF. CDR3 bases: TGTGCCAGCAGTTTATCTCAGGGGGCTATTACACCCCTCCACTTT.